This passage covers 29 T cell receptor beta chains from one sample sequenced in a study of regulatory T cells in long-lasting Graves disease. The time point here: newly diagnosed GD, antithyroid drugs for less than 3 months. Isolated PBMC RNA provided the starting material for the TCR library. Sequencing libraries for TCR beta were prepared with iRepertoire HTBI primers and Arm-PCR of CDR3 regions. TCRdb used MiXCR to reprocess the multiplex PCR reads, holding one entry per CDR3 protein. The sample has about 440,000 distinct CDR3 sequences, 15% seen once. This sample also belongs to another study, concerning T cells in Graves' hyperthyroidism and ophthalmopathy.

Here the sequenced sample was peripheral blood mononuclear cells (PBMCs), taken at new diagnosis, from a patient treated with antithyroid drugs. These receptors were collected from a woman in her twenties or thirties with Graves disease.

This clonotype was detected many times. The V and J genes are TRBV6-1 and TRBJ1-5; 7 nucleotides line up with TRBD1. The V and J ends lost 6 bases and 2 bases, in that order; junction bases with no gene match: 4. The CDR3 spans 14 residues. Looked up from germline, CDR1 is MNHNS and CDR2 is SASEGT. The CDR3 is CASSETGGNQPQHF. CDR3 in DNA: TGTGCCAGCAGCGAAACAGGGGGCAATCAGCCCCAGCATTTT.

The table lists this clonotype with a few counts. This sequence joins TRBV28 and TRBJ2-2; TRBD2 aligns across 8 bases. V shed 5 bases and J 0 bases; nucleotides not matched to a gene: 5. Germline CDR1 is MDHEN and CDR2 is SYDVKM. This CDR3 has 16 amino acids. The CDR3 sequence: CASSVSSGSNTGELFF. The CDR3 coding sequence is TGTGCCAGCAGTGTATCTAGCGGGTCGAACACCGGGGAGCTGTTTTTT.

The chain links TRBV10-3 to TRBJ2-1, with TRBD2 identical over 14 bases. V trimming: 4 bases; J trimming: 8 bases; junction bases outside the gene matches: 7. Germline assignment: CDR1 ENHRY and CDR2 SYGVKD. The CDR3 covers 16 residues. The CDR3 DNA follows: TGTGCCATCAGTGGGGGACTAGCGGGAGTTAGCGATGAGCAGTTCTTC. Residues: CAISGGLAGVSDEQFF.

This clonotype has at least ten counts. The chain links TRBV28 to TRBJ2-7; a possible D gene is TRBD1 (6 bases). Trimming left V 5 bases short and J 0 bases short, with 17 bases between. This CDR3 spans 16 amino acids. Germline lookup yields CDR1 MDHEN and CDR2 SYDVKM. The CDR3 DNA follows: TGTGCCAGCAGTCAACAGGGTCCCCAAACCTCCTACGAGCAGTACTTC. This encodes CASSQQGPQTSYEQYF.

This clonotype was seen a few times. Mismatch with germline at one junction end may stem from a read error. For the CDR3, the DNA is TGTGCCAGCAGTGGACAGAGGAGGGGAAGGGGCTTC. It codes for CASSGQRRGRGF. The chain employs TRBV6-1 and TRBJ1-2; a possible D gene is TRBD1 (5 bases). Germline V gene lookup returns CDR1 MNHNS and CDR2 SASEGT. The CDR3 is 12 amino acids.

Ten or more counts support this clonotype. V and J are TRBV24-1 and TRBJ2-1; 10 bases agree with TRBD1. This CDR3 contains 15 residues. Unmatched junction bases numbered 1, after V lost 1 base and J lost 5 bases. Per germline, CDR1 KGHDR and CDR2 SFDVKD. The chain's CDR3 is CATSDLGTGDNEQFF. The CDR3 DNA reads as TGTGCCACCAGTGATTTAGGGACAGGGGACAATGAGCAGTTCTTC.

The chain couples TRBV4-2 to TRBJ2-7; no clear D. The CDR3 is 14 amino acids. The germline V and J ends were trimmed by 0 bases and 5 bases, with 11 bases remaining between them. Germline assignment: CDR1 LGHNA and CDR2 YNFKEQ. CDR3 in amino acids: CASSQDWVLDEQYF. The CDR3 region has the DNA TGTGCCAGCAGCCAAGACTGGGTACTCGACGAGCAGTACTTC.

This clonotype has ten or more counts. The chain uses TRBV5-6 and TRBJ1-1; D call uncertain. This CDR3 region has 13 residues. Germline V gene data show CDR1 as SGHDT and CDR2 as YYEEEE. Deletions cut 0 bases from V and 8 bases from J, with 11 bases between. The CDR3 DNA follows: TGTGCCAGCAGCTTGGCCTCGGTCCCGGAAGCTTTCTTT. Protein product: CASSLASVPEAFF.

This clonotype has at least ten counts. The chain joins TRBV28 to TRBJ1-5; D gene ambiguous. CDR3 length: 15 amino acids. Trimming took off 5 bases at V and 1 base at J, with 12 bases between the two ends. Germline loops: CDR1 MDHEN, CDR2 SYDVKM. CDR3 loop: CASSPQKLSNQPQHF. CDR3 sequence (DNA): TGTGCCAGCAGTCCGCAGAAGTTGAGCAATCAGCCCCAGCATTTT.

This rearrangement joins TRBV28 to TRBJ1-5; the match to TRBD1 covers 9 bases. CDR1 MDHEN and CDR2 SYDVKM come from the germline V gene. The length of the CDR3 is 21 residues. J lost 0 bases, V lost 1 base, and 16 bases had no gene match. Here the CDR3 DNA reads TGTGCCAGCAGTTTATTTTTCGGACAGGGGATTGAATATGGTAGCAATCAGCCCCAGCATTTT. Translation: CASSLFFGQGIEYGSNQPQHF.

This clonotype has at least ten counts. CDR3 region: CSARYLGEQFF. CDR3 nucleotides: TGCAGTGCTCGGTACCTAGGTGAGCAGTTCTTC. This rearrangement joins TRBV20-1 to TRBJ2-1; no firm D call. The CDR3 contains 11 residues. The V gene lost 5 bases and the J gene lost 9 bases, with 11 bases spanning the gap. Germline values: CDR1 DFQATT, CDR2 SNEGSKA (reference sequence).

CDR3 coding DNA: TGTGCCAGCAGTGAATGGCAGGGGGAGGACAAACTGTTTTTT. This sequence encodes CASSEWQGEDKLFF. The chain employs TRBV2 and TRBJ1-4; 7 positions agree with TRBD1. Germline V gives CDR1 SNHLY, CDR2 FYNNEI. This CDR3 comprises 14 residues. Trimming at V came to 2 bases and at J to 11 bases, leaving 8 bases not matched to a gene.

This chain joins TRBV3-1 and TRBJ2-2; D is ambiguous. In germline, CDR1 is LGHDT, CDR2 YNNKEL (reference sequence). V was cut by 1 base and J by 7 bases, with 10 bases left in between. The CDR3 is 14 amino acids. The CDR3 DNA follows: TGTGCCAGCAGCCAAGGGGGTTCGTACGGGGAGCTGTTTTTT. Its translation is CASSQGGSYGELFF.

The chain's CDR3 is CASSLYSTSGFYEQYF. In DNA, the CDR3 is TGTGCCAGCAGCTTATATTCGACTAGCGGGTTCTACGAGCAGTACTTC. V usage is TRBV7-9 and J usage is TRBJ2-7; TRBD2 matches 10 bases. The V gene end was trimmed by 2 bases and the J gene end by 3 bases; junction bases not matched to a gene: 7. Germline lookup yields CDR1 SEHNR and CDR2 FQNEAQ (reference sequence). This CDR3 region has 16 residues.

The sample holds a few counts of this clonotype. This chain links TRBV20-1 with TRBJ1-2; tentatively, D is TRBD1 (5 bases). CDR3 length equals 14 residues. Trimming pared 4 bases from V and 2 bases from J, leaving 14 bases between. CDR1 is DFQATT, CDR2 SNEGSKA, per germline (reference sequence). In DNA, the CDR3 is TGCAGTGCTAACAGGTTGGGAGAAAACTATGGCTACACCTTC. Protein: CSANRLGENYGYTF.

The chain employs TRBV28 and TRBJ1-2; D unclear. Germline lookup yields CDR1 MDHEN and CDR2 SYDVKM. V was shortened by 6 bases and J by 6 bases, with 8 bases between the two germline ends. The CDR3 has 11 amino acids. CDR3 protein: CASRRADGYTF. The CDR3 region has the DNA TGTGCCAGCAGGCGCGCAGATGGCTACACCTTC.

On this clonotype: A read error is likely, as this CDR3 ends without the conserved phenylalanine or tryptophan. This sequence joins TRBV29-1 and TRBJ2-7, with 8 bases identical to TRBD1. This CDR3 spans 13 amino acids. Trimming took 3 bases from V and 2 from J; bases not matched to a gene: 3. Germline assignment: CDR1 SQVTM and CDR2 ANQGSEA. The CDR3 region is CSVEGTGPYEQYL. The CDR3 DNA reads TGCAGCGTTGAGGGGACAGGTCCCTACGAGCAGTACCTC.

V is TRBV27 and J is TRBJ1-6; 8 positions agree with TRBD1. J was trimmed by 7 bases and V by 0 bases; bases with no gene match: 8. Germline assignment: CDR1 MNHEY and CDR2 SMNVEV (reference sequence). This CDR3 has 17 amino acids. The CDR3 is CASSLSKDRVGNSPLHF. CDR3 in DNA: TGTGCCAGCAGTTTATCCAAGGACAGGGTGGGGAATTCACCCCTCCACTTT.

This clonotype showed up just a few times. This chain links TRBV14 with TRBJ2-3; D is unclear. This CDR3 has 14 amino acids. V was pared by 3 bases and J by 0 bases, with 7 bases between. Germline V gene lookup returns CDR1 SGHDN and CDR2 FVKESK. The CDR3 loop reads CASSQRWSTDTQYF. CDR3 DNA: TGTGCCAGCAGCCAGAGGTGGAGCACAGATACGCAGTATTTT.

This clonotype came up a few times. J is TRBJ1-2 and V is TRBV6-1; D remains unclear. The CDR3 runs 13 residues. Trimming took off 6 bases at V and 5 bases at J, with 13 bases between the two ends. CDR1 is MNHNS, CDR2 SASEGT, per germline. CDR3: CASSSMPQYGYTF. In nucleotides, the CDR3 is TGTGCCAGCAGCTCGATGCCCCAGTATGGCTACACCTTC.

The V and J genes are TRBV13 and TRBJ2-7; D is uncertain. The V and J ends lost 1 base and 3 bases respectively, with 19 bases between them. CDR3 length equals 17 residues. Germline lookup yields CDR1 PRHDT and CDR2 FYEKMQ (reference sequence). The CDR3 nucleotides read TGTGCCAGCAGCTTAGAAAACGTAGTTTATGGGGACTACGAGCAGTACTTC. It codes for CASSLENVVYGDYEQYF.

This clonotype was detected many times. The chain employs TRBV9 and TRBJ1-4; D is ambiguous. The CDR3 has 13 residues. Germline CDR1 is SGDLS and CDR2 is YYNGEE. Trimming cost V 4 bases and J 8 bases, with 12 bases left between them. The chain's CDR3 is CASSPTTREKLFF. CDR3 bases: TGTGCCAGCAGCCCAACGACGAGGGAAAAACTGTTTTTT.

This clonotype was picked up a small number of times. The CDR3 DNA is TGTGCCAGCAGTTCCCTCTTACAGGGACCGAGCACAGATACGCAGTATTTT. Amino acids: CASSSLLQGPSTDTQYF. The rearrangement uses TRBV12-3 or TRBV12-4 and TRBJ2-3, with a weak D call TRBD1 (6 bases). This CDR3 contains 17 residues. The germline V and J ends were trimmed by 4 bases and 0 bases, with 17 bases remaining between them.

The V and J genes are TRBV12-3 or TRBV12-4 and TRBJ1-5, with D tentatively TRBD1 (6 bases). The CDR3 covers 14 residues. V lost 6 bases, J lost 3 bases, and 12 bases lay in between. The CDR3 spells CASRGGQSNQPQHF. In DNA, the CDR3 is TGTGCCAGCAGGGGGGGGCAGTCCAATCAGCCCCAGCATTTT.

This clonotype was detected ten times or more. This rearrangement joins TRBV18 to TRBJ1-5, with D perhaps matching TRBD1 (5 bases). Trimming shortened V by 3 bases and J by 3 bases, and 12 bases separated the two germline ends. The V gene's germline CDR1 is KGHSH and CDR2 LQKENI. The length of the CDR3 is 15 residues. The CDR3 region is CASSPGRGDNQPQHF. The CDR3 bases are TGTGCCAGCTCACCCGGCCGGGGCGACAATCAGCCCCAGCATTTT.

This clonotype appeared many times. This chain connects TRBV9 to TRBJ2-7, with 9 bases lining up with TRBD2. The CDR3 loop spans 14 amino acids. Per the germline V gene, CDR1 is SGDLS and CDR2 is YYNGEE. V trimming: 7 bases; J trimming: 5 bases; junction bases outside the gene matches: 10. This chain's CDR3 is CASAGGRDLHEQYF. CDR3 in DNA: TGTGCCAGCGCGGGAGGGCGGGACCTACACGAGCAGTACTTC.

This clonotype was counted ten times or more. The CDR3 sequence is CASSLGGKGQGDTEAFF. The CDR3 nucleotides read TGTGCCAGCAGCTTAGGGGGCAAGGGACAGGGAGACACTGAAGCTTTCTTT. The chain couples TRBV11-3 to TRBJ1-1, with TRBD1 identical over 9 bases. There are 17 residues in the CDR3. Trimming removed 1 base from V and 3 bases from J; junction bases left unmatched: 9. CDR1 is SGHNT, CDR2 YENEEA, per germline.

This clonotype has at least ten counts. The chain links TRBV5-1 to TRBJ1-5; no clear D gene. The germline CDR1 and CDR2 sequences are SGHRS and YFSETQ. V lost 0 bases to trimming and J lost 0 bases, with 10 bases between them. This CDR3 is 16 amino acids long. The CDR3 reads CASSLGLPHSNQPQHF. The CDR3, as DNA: TGCGCCAGCAGCTTGGGTCTCCCACATAGCAATCAGCCCCAGCATTTT.

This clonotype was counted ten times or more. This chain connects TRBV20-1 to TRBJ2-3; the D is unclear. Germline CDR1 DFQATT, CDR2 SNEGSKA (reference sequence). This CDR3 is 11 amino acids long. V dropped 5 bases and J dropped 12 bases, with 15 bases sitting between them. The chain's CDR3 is CSADRAPSQYF. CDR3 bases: TGCAGTGCTGACCGGGCCCCGAGTCAGTATTTT.